The present TCR beta chain was sequenced within a study of cytomegalovirus exposure and HLA in healthy donors (dated by TCRdb to 2016 to 2017). With regard to the full study: According to a later analysis, the approximately 120 validation repertoires were produced on the same platform as the roughly 700 repertoires of the first cohort. The study aimed to test whether cataloging public T cell receptors could reveal signatures of past pathogen exposure. A separate validation cohort of over a hundred different subjects was used in addition to the approximately 700-subject first cohort. To predict cytomegalovirus infection status, the study brought together high-throughput TCR immunosequencing, statistical association of individual TCRs with disease status, and machine learning.

Study-wide findings and limitations: Of the cluster scores, 90% to 95% were above 0 in a later analysis, which found that TCRs clustered in the first cohort also tended to co-occur in the roughly 130 validation repertoires. Across donors, most TCR sequences were observed very rarely, whereas some public TCRs were present in many individuals. The classifier was reported to diagnose cytomegalovirus status with high specificity and sensitivity in both the original and validation cohorts. A total of about 150 TCR beta chains were listed by the study as associated with cytomegalovirus. According to the authors, the approach could potentially be generalized to other disease states and immunological phenotypes. In vitro tests confirmed that a few of the cytomegalovirus-associated TCR beta chains recognize cytomegalovirus antigens. A later analysis had no HLA typing for the validation cohort, so co-occurrence there was scored across all 130 or so repertoires.

Donors formed part of the validation cohort, which comprised 120 subjects and was distinct from the first cohort of 670 or so subjects. The library was produced with the immunoSEQ multiplex PCR assay. From the authors' description of their analysis: To diagnose cytomegalovirus status from the catalog of TCR beta chain sequences, a statistical classification framework was built. TCRdb re-hosts the immuneACCESS table, in-frame sequences only. Its copies lack some clones; in the studies checked, an unresolved V gene accounts for under half of them, and the cause for the rest is not known. The D gene and trimming were derived from the DNA, and the V and J assignments and clone size from that table. The sample includes more than 95,000 clones, with 86% observed a single time. Of the sample, 4% to 4.5% is held by the ten largest clones. Measured from the cysteine to the phenylalanine, the CDR3 is 14 residues long. Only CDR3 DNA remains: 42 bases, in frame from the first base. From a lookup of the germline V gene, CDR1 and CDR2 are MDHEN and SYDVKM. V is cut by 7 bases and J by 3 bases, and the space between the germline ends is 14 bases.

A note on this clone: Its binding antigen is unknown. Base qualities were left out, and no much larger clone turns up one base away.

The rearranged chain carries TRBV28 and TRBJ2-3, with a tentative D gene TRBD1 over 7 matching bases. This TCR derives from a woman aged 18 to 35 in good health and CMV-seropositive. The specimen was PBMCs. For the CDR3, the sequence is CASTLEGATDTQYF. The bases read TGTGCCAGCACCCTGGAGGGGGCGACAGATACGCAGTATTTT.